This TCR beta chain was profiled in a study of OX40 agonist ivuxolimab in advanced cancers. Study-wide context: Every 2 weeks, ivuxolimab was infused into the patients intravenously at between 0.01 and 10 mg/kg.

General study points: People who partly responded at 0.1-3.0 mg/kg had some of the least clonal expansion seen.

This clone was picked up a small number of times. Its antigen is unknown. Some clones are missing from TCRdb's copy, which holds only in-frame ones; the method was immunoSEQ multiplex PCR. The sample holds about 21,000 clones, 87% seen once. CDR3 length: 15 residues. J gave up 0 bases and V 8 bases, and 6 bases lay outside the gene matches. The germline CDR1 and CDR2 sequences are SEHNR and FQNEAQ (reference sequence). The clonotype was recovered from an adult with an advanced solid tumor such as melanoma, head and neck, liver or kidney cancer. Sequenced here: CD4+ or CD8+ T cells sorted from blood, sampled in a trial of the OX40 agonist ivuxolimab. This rearrangement joins TRBV7-9 to TRBJ1-5; 8 bases map to TRBD1. The CDR3 spells CASQGADYSNQPQHF. DNA of the CDR3: TGTGCCAGCCAGGGGGCAGACTATAGCAATCAGCCCCAGCATTTT.